The T cell receptor beta chain under discussion was sequenced for a study of CD8 T cells in Susac syndrome. The CDR3 length is 15 residues. Trimming removed 6 bases at V and 2 bases at J, with 14 bases between. Per germline, CDR1 MNHEY and CDR2 SMNVEV (reference sequence). Reverse transcription of roughly 0.5 to 1 ug RNA was carried out with random hexamers. In TCRdb, the immunoSEQ multiplex PCR reads were re-called with MiXCR into one record per CDR3 protein. The table lists about 300,000 distinct CDR3 sequences, 70% to 90% of them singletons. Sequencing input: CD8+ T cells from PBMCs. The chain joins TRBV27 to TRBJ1-3; possibly TRBD1 for D (5 bases). The receptor comes from a human donor with multiple sclerosis. The CDR3 sequence: CASSPSGAPGNTIYF. The CDR3 DNA is TGTGCCAGCAGCCCAAGCGGGGCGCCTGGAAACACCATATATTTT.